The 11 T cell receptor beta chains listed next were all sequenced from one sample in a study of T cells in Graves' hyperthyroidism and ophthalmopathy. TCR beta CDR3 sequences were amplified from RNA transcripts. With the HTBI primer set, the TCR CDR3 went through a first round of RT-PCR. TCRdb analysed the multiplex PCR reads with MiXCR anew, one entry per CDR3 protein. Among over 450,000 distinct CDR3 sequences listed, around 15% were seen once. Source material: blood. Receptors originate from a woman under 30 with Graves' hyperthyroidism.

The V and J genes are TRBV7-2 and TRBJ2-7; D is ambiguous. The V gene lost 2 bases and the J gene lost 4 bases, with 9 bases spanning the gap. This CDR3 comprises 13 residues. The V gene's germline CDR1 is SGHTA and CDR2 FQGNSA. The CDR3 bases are TGTGCCAGCAGCTTAACTGGATTTTACGAGCAGTACTTC. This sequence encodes CASSLTGFYEQYF.

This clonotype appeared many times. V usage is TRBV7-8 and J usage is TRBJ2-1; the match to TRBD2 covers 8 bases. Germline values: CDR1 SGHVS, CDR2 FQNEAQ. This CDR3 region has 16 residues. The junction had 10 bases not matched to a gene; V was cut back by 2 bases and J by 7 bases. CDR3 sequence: CASSLISREGQNEQFF. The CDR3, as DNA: TGTGCCAGCAGCTTAATTAGCCGGGAGGGCCAAAATGAGCAGTTCTTC.

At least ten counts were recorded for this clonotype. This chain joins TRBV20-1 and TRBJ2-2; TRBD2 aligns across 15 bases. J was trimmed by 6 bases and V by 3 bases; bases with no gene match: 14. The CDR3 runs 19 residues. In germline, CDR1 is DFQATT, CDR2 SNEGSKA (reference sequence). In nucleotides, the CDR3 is TGCAGTGCTAGTGACTCCGTGGGACTAGCGGGAGGAATCTCCGGGGAGCTGTTTTTT. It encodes CSASDSVGLAGGISGELFF.

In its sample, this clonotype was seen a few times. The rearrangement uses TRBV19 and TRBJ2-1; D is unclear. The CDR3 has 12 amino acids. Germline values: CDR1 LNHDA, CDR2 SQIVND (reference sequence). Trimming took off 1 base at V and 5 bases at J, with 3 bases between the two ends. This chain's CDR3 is CASSIGDNEQFF. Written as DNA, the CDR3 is TGTGCCAGTAGTATAGGCGACAATGAGCAGTTCTTC.

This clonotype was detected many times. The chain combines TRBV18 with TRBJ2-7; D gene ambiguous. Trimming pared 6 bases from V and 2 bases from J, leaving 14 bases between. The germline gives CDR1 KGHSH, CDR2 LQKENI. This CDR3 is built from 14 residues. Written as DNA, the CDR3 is TGTGCCAGCTCCCCGCCGGCTGAAACCTACGAGCAGTACTTC. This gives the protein CASSPPAETYEQYF.

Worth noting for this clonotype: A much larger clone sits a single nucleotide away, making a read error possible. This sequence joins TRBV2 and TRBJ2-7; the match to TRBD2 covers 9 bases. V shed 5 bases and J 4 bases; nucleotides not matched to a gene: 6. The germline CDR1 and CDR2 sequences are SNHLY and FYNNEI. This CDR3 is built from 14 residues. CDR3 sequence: CASSSALAGYEQYV. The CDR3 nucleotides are TGTGCCAGCAGTTCGGCACTAGCGGGTTACGAGCAGTACGTC.

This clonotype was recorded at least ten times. This CDR3 reads CASKKDREIDYEQYF. The CDR3 DNA reads TGTGCCAGCAAGAAGGACAGGGAAATTGACTACGAGCAGTACTTC. J is TRBJ2-7 and V is TRBV6-1; TRBD1 matches 8 bases. The CDR3 loop spans 15 amino acids. CDR1 and CDR2 from the germline V gene are MNHNS and SASEGT. Trimming cost V 7 bases and J 3 bases; bases outside gene matches: 11.

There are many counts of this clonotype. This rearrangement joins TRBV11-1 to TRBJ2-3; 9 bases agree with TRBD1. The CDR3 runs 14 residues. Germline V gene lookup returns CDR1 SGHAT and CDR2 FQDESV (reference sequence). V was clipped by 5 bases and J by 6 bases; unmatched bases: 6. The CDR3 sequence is CASSPDRGRDTQYF. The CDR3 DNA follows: TGTGCCAGCAGCCCGGACAGGGGCAGGGATACGCAGTATTTT.

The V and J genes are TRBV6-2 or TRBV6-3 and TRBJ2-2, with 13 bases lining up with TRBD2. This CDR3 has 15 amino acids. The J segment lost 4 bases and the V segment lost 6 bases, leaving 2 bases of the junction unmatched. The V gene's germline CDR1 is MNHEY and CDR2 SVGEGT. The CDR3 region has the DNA TGTGCCAGCAGGCGGACTAGCGGGAGCACCGGGGAGCTGTTTTTT. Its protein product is CASRRTSGSTGELFF.

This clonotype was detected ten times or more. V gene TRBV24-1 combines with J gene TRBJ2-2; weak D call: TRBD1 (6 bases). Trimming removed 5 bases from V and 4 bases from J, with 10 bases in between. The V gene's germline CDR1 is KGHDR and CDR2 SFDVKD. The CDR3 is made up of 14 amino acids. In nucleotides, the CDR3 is TGTGCCACCAGTGCAGGGGCCGGCACCGGGGAGCTGTTTTTT. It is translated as CATSAGAGTGELFF.

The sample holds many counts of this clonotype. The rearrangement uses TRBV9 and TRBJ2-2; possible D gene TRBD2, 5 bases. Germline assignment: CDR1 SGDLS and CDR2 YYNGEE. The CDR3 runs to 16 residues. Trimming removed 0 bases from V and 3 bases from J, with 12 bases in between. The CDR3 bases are TGTGCCAGCAGCGTAGGTGGGAGTAGTTACACCGGGGAGCTGTTTTTT. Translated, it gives CASSVGGSSYTGELFF.